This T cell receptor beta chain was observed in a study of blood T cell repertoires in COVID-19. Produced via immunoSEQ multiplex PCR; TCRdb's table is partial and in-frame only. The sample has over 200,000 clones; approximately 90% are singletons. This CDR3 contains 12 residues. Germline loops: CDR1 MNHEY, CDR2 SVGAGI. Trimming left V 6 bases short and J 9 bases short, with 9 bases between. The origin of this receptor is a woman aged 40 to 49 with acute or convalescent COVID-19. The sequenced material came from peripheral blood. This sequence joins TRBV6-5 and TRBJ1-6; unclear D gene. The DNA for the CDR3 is TGTGCCAGCAGAACTCCTGGTTCACCCCTCCACTTT. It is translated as CASRTPGSPLHF.